This T cell receptor beta chain derives from a study of T cell repertoires in cytomegalovirus infection. This CDR3 has 15 residues. In germline, CDR1 is SGHTS, CDR2 YDEGEE. Deletions cut 2 bases from V and 3 bases from J, with 14 bases between. MiXCR, applied by TCRdb to the reads, yields one record per CDR3 protein. The data contain about 530,000 distinct CDR3 sequences, more than 20% of them singletons. Material: PBMCs. J is TRBJ1-2 and V is TRBV5-8; no firm D call. The TCR comes from a human donor in good health (CMV status not recorded). Some clones in this sample may be carry-over from other donors' samples. CDR3 protein: CASSLGVGSHYGYTF. For the CDR3, the DNA is TGTGCCAGCAGCTTAGGAGTCGGCTCCCACTATGGCTACACCTTC.